The 7 T cell receptor beta chains reported below all come from one sample, sequenced in a study of blood T cell repertoires in COVID-19. Repertoires were generated with immunoSEQ multiplex PCR, while TCRdb's copy carries only in-frame clones and drops some. Of about 430,000 clones listed, approximately 91% are singletons. The sample was PBMCs or T cells enriched from blood (not recorded which). Source of these receptors: a woman under 30 who had been exposed to COVID-19.

This chain links TRBV10-3 with TRBJ1-5; 8 nucleotides line up with TRBD1. This CDR3 comprises 16 residues. The V gene end was trimmed by 0 bases and the J gene end by 5 bases; junction bases not matched to a gene: 6. Germline V lookup: CDR1 ENHRY, CDR2 SYGVKD. This CDR3 reads CAISESARGRDQPQHF. The CDR3 coding sequence is TGTGCCATCAGTGAGTCGGCCAGGGGGCGGGATCAGCCCCAGCATTTT.

This chain joins TRBV10-3 and TRBJ1-3, with D possibly matching TRBD1 (5 bases). Germline lookup yields CDR1 ENHRY and CDR2 SYGVKD. The CDR3 covers 15 residues. The V end lost 2 bases, the J end lost 0 bases, and 8 bases lay between the germline ends. The CDR3 nucleotides are TGTGCCATCAGTGAGGACAGAACCTCTGGAAACACCATATATTTT. Amino acids: CAISEDRTSGNTIYF.

This rearrangement joins TRBV6-2 or TRBV6-3 to TRBJ2-7; TRBD1 might be the D (5 bases). The V end lost 6 bases, the J end lost 5 bases, and 17 bases lay between the germline ends. CDR1 and CDR2 (germline): MNHEY, SVGEGT. The CDR3 sequence is 14 residues long. CDR3 loop: CASSQPGLPDEQYF. In DNA form, the CDR3 reads TGTGCCAGCAGCCAACCAGGGTTACCCGACGAGCAGTACTTC.

V gene TRBV10-1 combines with J gene TRBJ2-3; 8 bases line up with TRBD2. V trimming: 11 bases; J trimming: 5 bases; junction bases outside the gene matches: 15. CDR1 WNHNN and CDR2 SYGVQD come from the germline V gene (reference sequence). The CDR3 spans 15 residues. CDR3 in DNA: TGCGCCCTGCCACTCGCGGGGGGCCTGGGAGATACGCAGTATTTT. As protein: CALPLAGGLGDTQYF.

Concerning this clone itself: The sample carries other DNA sequences with the same CDR3. The rearrangement joins TRBV28 to TRBJ1-6; 11 nucleotides align to TRBD1. The CDR3 sequence is 14 residues long. J gave up 9 bases and V 5 bases, and 3 bases lay outside the gene matches. Germline V gives CDR1 MDHEN, CDR2 SYDVKM. In DNA, the CDR3 is TGTGCCAGCAGTCCAGGACAGGGGGCTTCACCCCTCCACTTT. Protein sequence: CASSPGQGASPLHF.

The gene calls are TRBV5-1 and TRBJ2-5, with 10 bases that match TRBD2. The V segment lost 3 bases and the J segment 2 bases; nucleotides outside the gene matches: 7. This CDR3 has 16 amino acids. CDR1 and CDR2 from the germline V gene are SGHRS and YFSETQ. CDR3 coding DNA: TGCGCCAGCAGCTCCCGGGAAGCGGGAGGGCAAGAGACCCAGTACTTC. Amino acids: CASSSREAGGQETQYF.

The V and J genes are TRBV28 and TRBJ1-3; D unclear. This CDR3 comprises 13 residues. The germline gives CDR1 MDHEN, CDR2 SYDVKM. V gave up 4 bases and J gave up 8 bases, with 12 bases separating them. The CDR3 DNA follows: TGTGCCAGCAGTTCCGCCCAGGTCCACACCATATATTTT. It encodes CASSSAQVHTIYF.